This TCR beta chain was sequenced for a study of shared clonotypes between healthy human individuals. About this clone: Its matching antigen is unknown.

Looked up from germline, CDR1 is MNHEY and CDR2 is SMNVEV (reference sequence). V was cut by 2 bases and J by 2 bases, with 6 bases left in between. The length of the CDR3 is 13 residues. Findings and caveats of the study: Only a few donors were included, so the genetic and exposure-history diversity represented was limited. Compared with clonotypes that all four donors shared, non-shared clonotypes had lower generation probabilities. Only blood was sampled, and tissue TCR repertoires likely differ from blood ones.

Generated by immunoSEQ multiplex PCR, the TCRdb table keeps only in-frame clones and is missing some. The data contain roughly 2,000,000 clones, just over 90% of them singletons. The naive CD8 fraction comprised CD45RO-negative cells positively selected for CCR7 and excluded terminally differentiated effector memory CD45RA+ cells. Sequenced: naive CD8+ T cells from PBMCs. The origin of this receptor is a man between 18 and 29 years old in good health. Some clones in this sample may be carry-over from other donors' samples. V and J are TRBV27 and TRBJ2-5, with D hard to call. The CDR3 here is CASSLLVQETQYF. The CDR3 bases are TGTGCCAGCAGTTTACTAGTACAAGAGACCCAGTACTTC.